This T cell receptor beta chain was recovered during a study of CD8 T cells in Susac syndrome (dated by TCRdb to about 2019). At the level of the whole study: Repertoire sequencing was used to test whether CD8+ T cell activation and differentiation in Susac syndrome was antigen driven.

Peripheral blood CD8+ and CD4+ T cells from healthy donors, Susac syndrome patients and multiple sclerosis patients were profiled using high-throughput TCR beta sequencing. Treatment-naive patients with stable or active relapsing-remitting disease fulfilling revised McDonald criteria were used as multiple sclerosis controls. Bulk CD8+ and CD4+ T cells were purified by magnetic negative isolation, whereas CD8+ TEMRA cells were enriched by FACS. Blood was collected in EDTA tubes and processed within 24 hours, with PBMCs isolated through density gradient centrifugation. PBMCs intended for TCR sequencing were cryopreserved in liquid nitrogen and were subsequently thawed in a 37 degrees C water bath. The sorted or isolated CD4+, CD8+ and CD8+ TEMRA cells had a purity of 90% or higher. Worth noting for this clonotype: What antigen it recognizes has not been identified. Base qualities are not at hand, and no much larger clone is one base apart.

Study-wide conclusions, independent of this receptor: The study acknowledged that relatively few individuals were included in the TCR sequencing and HLA analysis.

According to the germline V gene (reference sequence), CDR1 reads SGHNT and CDR2 reads YYREEE. The CDR3 runs 15 amino acids, cysteine and phenylalanine included. Only the CDR3 DNA stays, 45 bases, in frame from base 1. V was cut back by 0 bases and J by 2 bases, leaving a gap of 11 bases between them. RNA was extracted with the RNeasy kit and about 0.45 to 1 ug was reverse transcribed using random hexamers. TCR beta CDR3 regions were amplified with the immunoSEQ multiplex PCR assay covering 54 Vbeta and 13 Jbeta segments. To correct PCR amplification bias, a synthetic template baseline was used for both primer optimization and computational correction. The original methods were these. Reads were annotated to V, D and J genes per IMGT and analyzed with immunoSEQ Analyzer, keeping only productive sequences. Clonality was computed as one minus Shannon entropy normalized by log2 of the number of productive unique sequences. For each patient and control, public and private clones were evaluated among the 100 most prevalent clones. A clone was defined as Susac-specific if it was absent from the healthy and MS cohorts, from roughly 1,000 published viral clones and from other ImmuneACCESS disease sequences. TCRdb passed the public sequencing reads through fastp at Q25 and MiXCR, retaining productive beta sequences. One record per CDR3 amino acid sequence lists the most common genes and DNA. The V and J calls shown here were made by TCRdb, not taken from the authors' results. The sample has around 140,000 distinct CDR3 sequences on record, around 95% of them singletons. The top ten clonotypes cover about 0.11% of the sample.

The sequencing sample was made of CD4+ T cells from PBMCs. This chain is built from TRBV5-4 and TRBJ1-2; a weak D assignment points to TRBD1 (5 bases agree). This receptor was obtained from a human donor with multiple sclerosis. The CDR3 here reads CASSLEMGENYGYTF. The nucleotides are TGTGCCAGCAGCTTGGAAATGGGGGAAAACTATGGCTACACCTTC.